One sample yielded the 26 T cell receptor beta chains listed below, sequenced in a study of control samples from healthy donors and cancer patients. TCRdb's copy holds only in-frame clones and misses some; the assay was immunoSEQ multiplex PCR. The repertoire consists of about 140,000 clones, with about 90% occurring once and the leading ten covering approximately 7.2%. Sequenced: blood. These receptors were obtained from a young man in good health.

The CDR3 region is CASSQRTGPNTGELFF. The CDR3 coding sequence is TGCGCCAGCAGCCAGAGGACAGGGCCGAACACCGGGGAGCTGTTTTTT. V usage is TRBV5-1 and J usage is TRBJ2-2; TRBD1 agrees at 8 bases. V shed 4 bases and J 0 bases; nucleotides not matched to a gene: 5. This CDR3 has 16 amino acids. CDR1 is SGHRS, CDR2 YFSETQ, per germline.

The gene calls are TRBV4-1 and TRBJ1-2; 8 bases match TRBD1. The CDR3 contains 13 residues. V dropped 6 bases and J dropped 8; count of bases not matched to a gene: 8. CDR1 is MGHRA and CDR2 is YSYEKL in the germline V gene. The CDR3 DNA sequence: TGCGCCAGCAGACCCAGGACAGGGAGCGGCTACACCTTC. It translates to CASRPRTGSGYTF.

This chain joins TRBV2 and TRBJ2-7; 10 bases fit TRBD1. Germline trimming cut 6 bases from V and 3 bases from J; bases unmatched to any gene: 11. Per germline, CDR1 SNHLY and CDR2 FYNNEI. The CDR3 runs 16 residues. CDR3 DNA: TGTGCCAGCAGACCCCCAGTGGGACAGGGGAACTACGAGCAGTACTTC. This gives the protein CASRPPVGQGNYEQYF.

The chain employs TRBV11-2 and TRBJ1-2; 11 bases line up with TRBD1. V was pared by 7 bases and J by 0 bases, with 10 bases of the junction left unmatched. Looked up from germline, CDR1 is SGHAT and CDR2 is FQNNGV. The CDR3 runs 17 residues. This CDR3 is CASTPGQGGITNYGYTF. CDR3 coding DNA: TGTGCCAGCACCCCGGGACAGGGGGGAATTACTAACTATGGCTACACCTTC.

The rearrangement joins TRBV28 to TRBJ2-1; D is perhaps TRBD1 or TRBD2 (5 bases each). Trimming shortened V by 4 bases and J by 8 bases, and 15 bases separated the two germline ends. Germline-derived CDR1 and CDR2 are MDHEN and SYDVKM. The CDR3 totals 14 residues. Here the CDR3 reads CASSSHLRGDEQFF. The DNA of the CDR3 is TGTGCCAGCAGTTCGCATTTGAGGGGTGATGAGCAGTTCTTC.

The genes are TRBV2 and TRBJ2-7; TRBD2 matches 12 bases. This CDR3 comprises 16 residues. Germline V lookup: CDR1 SNHLY, CDR2 FYNNEI. V trimming: 1 base; J trimming: 4 bases; junction bases outside the gene matches: 5. CDR3 DNA: TGTGCCAGCAGTGAAGGCTGGACTAGCGGGGTGTACGAGCAGTACTTC. Translating gives CASSEGWTSGVYEQYF.

The chain has TRBV6-2 or TRBV6-3 and TRBJ1-2; D remains ambiguous. Germline V gene data show CDR1 as MNHEY and CDR2 as SVGEGT. The length of the CDR3 is 15 residues. V shed 2 bases and J shed 0 bases, with 10 bases lying between them. For the CDR3, the DNA is TGTGCCAGCAGTTACGCGACGGGGACTAACTATGGCTACACCTTC. Translation: CASSYATGTNYGYTF.

This chain connects TRBV25-1 to TRBJ2-1; 7 bases are a match to TRBD2. J lost 2 bases, V lost 6 bases, and 4 bases had no gene match. CDR3 length: 14 amino acids. Germline loops: CDR1 MGHDK, CDR2 SYGVNS. The CDR3 here is CASRSGVTYNEQFF. DNA of the CDR3: TGTGCCAGCAGAAGCGGGGTTACCTACAATGAGCAGTTCTTC.

This sequence joins TRBV5-1 and TRBJ1-2, with D perhaps TRBD1 (6 bases). The germline gives CDR1 SGHRS, CDR2 YFSETQ. The CDR3 runs 13 residues. Trimming took 4 bases from V and 8 from J, leaving 15 bases between them. CDR3 protein: CASSRQVREGYTF. The CDR3 DNA reads as TGCGCCAGCAGCCGACAGGTTAGGGAGGGCTACACCTTC.

The table lists this clone with a few counts. The chain is built from TRBV11-2 and TRBJ1-6, with a possible D match to TRBD1 (5 bases). V shed 5 bases and J shed 4 bases, with 15 bases lying between them. Germline V gene sequence: CDR1 SGHAT, CDR2 FQNNGV. The CDR3 length is 16 residues. CDR3: CASSPRDGGYNSPLHF. For the CDR3, the DNA is TGTGCCAGCAGCCCGAGGGACGGCGGGTATAATTCACCCCTCCACTTT.

This chain links TRBV6-1 with TRBJ1-4, with 7 bases matching TRBD1. The germline V gene encodes CDR1 MNHNS and CDR2 SASEGT. V shed 0 bases, J shed 7 bases, and the junction held 5 bases outside the gene matches. This CDR3 spans 15 amino acids. The CDR3 sequence is CASSEAAGGGEKLFF. CDR3 bases: TGTGCCAGCAGTGAAGCGGCAGGGGGAGGTGAAAAACTGTTTTTT.

J is TRBJ2-6 and V is TRBV2, with D possibly being TRBD2 (5 bases). Trimming took off 8 bases at V and 0 bases at J, with 5 bases between the two ends. The germline V gene encodes CDR1 SNHLY and CDR2 FYNNEI. CDR3 length equals 13 residues. The CDR3 DNA is TGTGCCAGCCGGGGCTCTGGGGCCAACGTCCTGACTTTC. Translation: CASRGSGANVLTF.

The J gene is TRBJ1-5, the V gene TRBV5-5; D is uncertain. Per germline, CDR1 SGHKS and CDR2 YYEKEE (reference sequence). V was trimmed by 0 bases and J by 4 bases, leaving 8 bases between them. The CDR3 loop spans 14 amino acids. The DNA of the CDR3 is TGTGCCAGCAGCTTGGCCCCGGGAAATCAGCCCCAGCATTTT. Translated, it gives CASSLAPGNQPQHF.

The chain has TRBV9 and TRBJ2-5; D gene uncertain. V lost 0 bases, J lost 0 bases, and 3 bases lay in between. Germline values: CDR1 SGDLS, CDR2 YYNGEE. This CDR3 region has 13 residues. CDR3 nucleotide sequence: TGTGCCAGCAGCGTAGCATACCAAGAGACCCAGTACTTC. Translation gives CASSVAYQETQYF.

The chain joins TRBV5-6 to TRBJ1-2; TRBD1 agrees at 7 bases. Losses at the gene ends were 0 bases for V and 7 bases for J; bases not matched to a gene: 0. CDR3 length equals 12 residues. In germline, CDR1 is SGHDT, CDR2 YYEEEE. The CDR3 DNA reads as TGTGCCAGCAGCTTGGGGGACAGTGGCTACACCTTC. As protein: CASSLGDSGYTF.

The chain employs TRBV5-1 and TRBJ2-1; D may correspond to TRBD1 or TRBD2 (6 bases each). Germline CDR1 SGHRS, CDR2 YFSETQ. CDR3 length: 17 amino acids. Trimming took 0 bases from V and 4 from J, leaving 17 bases between them. The CDR3 spells CASSLGSRGQRYNEQFF. CDR3 nucleotides: TGCGCCAGCAGCTTGGGAAGTCGGGGGCAGCGTTACAATGAGCAGTTCTTC.

This clone has only a few counts. This chain joins TRBV20-1 and TRBJ1-5; D is ambiguous. Germline V CDR1 and CDR2: DFQATT, SNEGSKA (reference sequence). CDR3 length: 13 amino acids. V lost 3 bases and J 6 bases, leaving 12 bases between the germline ends. CDR3 in DNA: TGCAGTGCTAGTTTGGGAGAAGTTCAGCCCCAGCATTTT. Translating it yields CSASLGEVQPQHF.

The V gene is TRBV3-1 (or the pseudogene TRBV3-2), the J gene TRBJ1-5, with D uncertain. This CDR3 is 13 amino acids long. Trimming stripped 1 base from V and 5 bases from J, with 6 bases between. Germline CDR1 LGHDT, CDR2 YNNKEL (reference sequence). The CDR3 DNA reads TGTGCCAGCAGCCAAGGCAGATATCAGCCCCAGCATTTT. Translating it yields CASSQGRYQPQHF.

This clone was seen a single time. The chain combines TRBV7-9 with TRBJ2-5, with 7 bases aligning to TRBD1. Germline V gene lookup returns CDR1 SEHNR and CDR2 FQNEAQ (reference sequence). Trimming at V came to 2 bases and at J to 2 bases, leaving 5 bases not matched to a gene. The CDR3 has 15 residues. This CDR3 is CASSLSGTEQETQYF. The CDR3 nucleotides read TGTGCCAGCAGCTTATCCGGGACAGAACAAGAGACCCAGTACTTC.

CDR3 DNA: TGTGCCAGCAGCTTAGAGCGGGGGGGCTTTCGCACAGATACGCAGTATTTT. This codes for CASSLERGGFRTDTQYF. The J gene is TRBJ2-3, the V gene TRBV7-6, with TRBD2 matching 10 bases. CDR3 size: 17 residues. In germline, CDR1 is SGHVS, CDR2 FNYEAQ. Losses at the gene ends were 1 base for V and 1 base for J; bases not matched to a gene: 5. The entire variable domain, with the rest obtained from reference TRBV7-6 and TRBJ2-3, is as follows: GAGVSQSPRYKVTKRGQDVALRCDPISGHVSLYWYRQALGQGPEFLTYFNYEAQQDKSGLPNDRFSAERPEGSISTLTIQRTEQRDSAMYRCASSLERGGFRTDTQYFGPGTRLTVL.

Written as DNA, the CDR3 is TGTGCCAGCAGTTTATGGGCAGGGGGAGACTACGAGCAGTACTTC. It is translated as CASSLWAGGDYEQYF. This chain connects TRBV27 to TRBJ2-7, with TRBD1 identical over 7 bases. Unmatched junction bases numbered 6, after V lost 1 base and J lost 3 bases. CDR3 length equals 15 residues. Germline V gives CDR1 MNHEY, CDR2 SMNVEV (reference sequence).

The rearrangement links TRBV6-6 to TRBJ2-7; 12 bases agree with TRBD1. This CDR3 spans 14 amino acids. J gave up 6 bases and V 2 bases, and 2 bases lay outside the gene matches. Germline V gives CDR1 MNHNY, CDR2 SVGAGI (reference sequence). The CDR3 DNA reads as TGTGCCAGCAGTTACCGGGACAGGGGGCCCGAGCAGTACTTC. Translating it yields CASSYRDRGPEQYF.

The J gene is TRBJ2-3, the V gene TRBV7-6; D is unclear. This CDR3 has 12 residues. V shed 5 bases and J shed 5 bases, with 8 bases lying between them. The germline V gene encodes CDR1 SGHVS and CDR2 FNYEAQ. The CDR3 region is CASSPPQDTQYF. Written as DNA, the CDR3 is TGTGCCAGCAGCCCGCCCCAAGATACGCAGTATTTT.

The V and J genes are TRBV12-3 or TRBV12-4 and TRBJ1-1; the D gene is possibly TRBD1 (5 bases). The CDR3 has 13 residues. Trimming took 10 bases from V and 0 from J, leaving 12 bases between them. The chain's CDR3 is CATSWGVNTEAFF. The CDR3 nucleotides are TGTGCCACATCTTGGGGCGTGAACACTGAAGCTTTCTTT.

The genes are TRBV2 and TRBJ1-1; D remains unclear. The CDR3 covers 13 residues. CDR1 and CDR2 from the germline V gene are SNHLY and FYNNEI. V lost 7 bases and J lost 0, with 9 bases in between. The CDR3 DNA is TGTGCCAGCACGGCGGCCGTGAACACTGAAGCTTTCTTT. Protein sequence: CASTAAVNTEAFF.

The rearrangement links TRBV12-3 or TRBV12-4 to TRBJ1-5; D not resolved. V lost 3 bases and J lost 6, with 9 bases in between. The CDR3 consists of 13 residues. This CDR3 reads CASSFTLGQPQHF. The CDR3 DNA sequence: TGTGCCAGCAGTTTCACGTTAGGTCAGCCCCAGCATTTT.